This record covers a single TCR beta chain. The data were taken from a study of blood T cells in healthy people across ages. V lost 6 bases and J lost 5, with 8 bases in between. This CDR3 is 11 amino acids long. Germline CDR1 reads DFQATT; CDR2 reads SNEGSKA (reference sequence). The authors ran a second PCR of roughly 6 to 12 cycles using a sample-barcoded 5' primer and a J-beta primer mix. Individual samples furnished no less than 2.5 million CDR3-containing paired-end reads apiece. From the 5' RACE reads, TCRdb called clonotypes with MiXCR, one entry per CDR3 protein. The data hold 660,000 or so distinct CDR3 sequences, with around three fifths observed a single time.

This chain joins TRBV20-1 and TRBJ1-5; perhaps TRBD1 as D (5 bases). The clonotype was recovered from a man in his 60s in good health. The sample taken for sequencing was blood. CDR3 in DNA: TGCAGTGCCACGGGGGATCAGCCCCAGCATTTT. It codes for CSATGDQPQHF.